What follows are 17 T cell receptor beta chains derived from one specimen sequenced in a study of T cells in Graves' hyperthyroidism and ophthalmopathy. RNA transcripts served as the template for amplifying TCR beta CDR3 regions. Carried out on the TCR CDR3, a first-round RT-PCR used the HTBI primer set. In TCRdb, the multiplex PCR reads were re-called with MiXCR into one record per CDR3 protein. Here the sample spans more than 450,000 distinct CDR3 sequences, less than 20% being singletons. Sequenced sample: blood. These receptor sequences come from a man aged 35 to 55 with Graves' ophthalmopathy.

The V gene is TRBV29-1, the J gene TRBJ2-1, with D possibly TRBD2 on 6 matching bases. Germline CDR1 reads SQVTM; CDR2 reads ANQGSEA. V was trimmed by 6 bases and J by 1 base, leaving 13 bases between them. This CDR3 has 14 amino acids. The CDR3 coding sequence is TGCAGCGTGGAGGGCCATGGATCCTACAATGAGCAGTTCTTC. It translates to CSVEGHGSYNEQFF.

A few counts support this clonotype. The chain has TRBV5-6 and TRBJ2-3; 7 bases agree with TRBD1. Germline V gene sequence: CDR1 SGHDT, CDR2 YYEEEE. Trimming at V came to 3 bases and at J to 2 bases, leaving 12 bases not matched to a gene. The CDR3 has 17 amino acids. The CDR3 sequence: CASSSITWTGLTDTQYF. Written as DNA, the CDR3 is TGTGCCAGCAGCTCAATCACCTGGACAGGCCTCACAGATACGCAGTATTTT. The full variable domain, completed using reference TRBV5-6 and TRBJ2-3, is DAGVTQSPTHLIKTRGQQVTLRCSPKSGHDTVSWYQQALGQGPQFIFQYYEEEERQRGNFPDRFSGHQFPNYSSELNVNALLLGDSALYLCASSSITWTGLTDTQYFGPGTRLTVL.

The J gene is TRBJ2-5, the V gene TRBV5-1; D perhaps matches TRBD2 (5 bases). Germline CDR1 SGHRS, CDR2 YFSETQ. This CDR3 is 18 amino acids long. V shed 2 bases and J shed 4 bases, with 24 bases lying between them. DNA for the CDR3: TGCGCCAGCAGCTTTCGAGTCCCCGGGATGTCCCCAATAGAGACCCAGTACTTC. Translating gives CASSFRVPGMSPIETQYF.

This chain connects TRBV7-3 to TRBJ2-6; D is unresolved. V lost 7 bases, J lost 2 bases, and 6 bases lay in between. This CDR3 region has 13 residues. The germline V gene has CDR1 SGHTA and CDR2 FQGTGA. In DNA, the CDR3 is TGTGCCAGCAAGGGAACTGGGGCCAACGTCCTGACTTTC. Protein: CASKGTGANVLTF.

This clonotype was counted ten times or more. The gene calls are TRBV6-1 and TRBJ2-3, with D possibly called TRBD1 or TRBD2 (5 bases each). The CDR3 runs to 14 residues. V was trimmed by 2 bases and J by 6 bases, leaving 12 bases between them. Germline values: CDR1 MNHNS, CDR2 SASEGT. The CDR3 bases are TGTGCCAGCAGTGAAATGAGGGGACGGGATACGCAGTATTTT. This codes for CASSEMRGRDTQYF.

This clonotype has just a few counts. This chain uses TRBV10-3 with TRBJ1-2; 9 nucleotides align to TRBD1. Germline lookup yields CDR1 ENHRY and CDR2 SYGVKD. The CDR3 runs to 14 residues. V dropped 11 bases and J dropped 4; count of bases not matched to a gene: 11. Here the CDR3 reads CAVGQQGASYGYTF. As DNA, the CDR3 is TGTGCCGTGGGCCAACAGGGGGCAAGCTATGGCTACACCTTC.

In its sample, this clonotype was seen a few times. This chain links TRBV20-1 with TRBJ2-7; D is unclear. CDR1 and CDR2 (germline): DFQATT, SNEGSKA (reference sequence). There are 12 residues in the CDR3. The V end was cut by 3 bases, the J end by 6 bases, with 12 bases between. CDR3 DNA: TGCAGTGCTAGCGCAGGACCGGGCGAGCAGTACTTC. Protein sequence: CSASAGPGEQYF.

There are a few counts of this clonotype. This CDR3 reads CASSWVAGINYGYTF. The CDR3 DNA is TGTGCCAGCAGCTGGGTGGCAGGGATTAACTATGGCTACACCTTC. The V call is TRBV5-6, the J call TRBJ1-2; D might be TRBD1 (5 bases). The CDR3 has 15 residues. Germline V gives CDR1 SGHDT, CDR2 YYEEEE. Trimming took off 3 bases at V and 1 base at J, with 13 bases between the two ends. Filled out from reference TRBV5-6 and TRBJ1-2, the complete variable domain reads DAGVTQSPTHLIKTRGQQVTLRCSPKSGHDTVSWYQQALGQGPQFIFQYYEEEERQRGNFPDRFSGHQFPNYSSELNVNALLLGDSALYLCASSWVAGINYGYTFGSGTRLTVV.

In its sample, this clonotype was seen many times. CDR3 amino acids: CAWGEDRETQYF. The CDR3, as DNA: TGTGCCTGGGGGGAAGACAGAGAGACCCAGTACTTC. The V and J genes are TRBV30 and TRBJ2-5; a possible D gene is TRBD1 (5 bases). The germline gives CDR1 GTSNPN, CDR2 SVGIG (reference sequence). This CDR3 is built from 12 residues. V dropped 5 bases and J dropped 4 bases, with 11 bases sitting between them.

This clonotype appeared a few times. The rearrangement links TRBV2 to TRBJ1-1; D unclear. The CDR3 runs 13 residues. The V end was cut by 0 bases, the J end by 10 bases, with 12 bases between. Per the germline V gene, CDR1 is SNHLY and CDR2 is FYNNEI. CDR3 residues: CASSEAFREGAFF. The CDR3 DNA reads as TGTGCCAGCAGTGAAGCATTCAGAGAGGGAGCTTTCTTT.

The V gene is TRBV20-1, the J gene TRBJ2-3, with 11 nucleotides matching TRBD2. This CDR3 contains 15 residues. Germline V gene data show CDR1 as DFQATT and CDR2 as SNEGSKA (reference sequence). V gave up 4 bases and J gave up 0 bases; unmatched junction bases: 3. The CDR3 region is CSAKGTSGSTDTQYF. In nucleotides, the CDR3 is TGCAGTGCTAAGGGGACTAGCGGTAGCACAGATACGCAGTATTTT.

This clonotype was counted only a few times. The V gene is TRBV7-2, the J gene TRBJ2-3, with 7 positions matching TRBD2. The CDR3 totals 18 residues. J lost 1 base, V lost 1 base, and 11 bases had no gene match. Germline V gene data show CDR1 as SGHTA and CDR2 as FQGNSA. DNA of the CDR3: TGTGCCAGCAGCTTAGGGCTAGCGGTCCTAACAGGCACAGATACGCAGTATTTT. Translated: CASSLGLAVLTGTDTQYF. The full variable domain, in which reference TRBV7-2 and TRBJ2-3 provide the parts outside the CDR3, is GAGVSQSPSNKVTEKGKDVELRCDPISGHTALYWYRQSLGQGLEFLIYFQGNSAPDKSGLPSDRFSAERTGGSVSTLTIQRTQQEDSAVYLCASSLGLAVLTGTDTQYFGPGTRLTVL.

In nucleotides, the CDR3 is TGTGCCATCCAGGACAGGGGCTCCTACAATGAGCAGTACTTC. Translating gives CAIQDRGSYNEQYF. V usage is TRBV10-3 and J usage is TRBJ2-1, with 9 bases aligning to TRBD1. Gene TRBJ2-7 matches the end of the DNA better, so the J call may be wrong. This CDR3 spans 14 amino acids. The V gene's germline CDR1 is ENHRY and CDR2 SYGVKD.

In DNA, the CDR3 is TGTGCCAGCAGCCGGTCCCACAATAATGAAAAACTGTTTTTT. Its protein is CASSRSHNNEKLFF. The V call is TRBV6-1, the J call TRBJ1-4; no clear D gene. V was cut by 6 bases and J by 4 bases, with 12 bases left in between. Germline CDR1 reads MNHNS; CDR2 reads SASEGT. This CDR3 region has 14 residues.

This clonotype was detected many times. The chain links TRBV18 to TRBJ2-3; tentatively, D is TRBD2 (5 bases). Trimming took 3 bases from V and 4 from J, leaving 14 bases between them. CDR1 and CDR2 (germline): KGHSH, LQKENI. CDR3 size: 15 residues. The DNA of the CDR3 is TGTGCCAGCTCACCCTCCCGGGGAAAGGCAGATACGCAGTATTTT. Protein: CASSPSRGKADTQYF.

The chain couples TRBV19 to TRBJ2-2; TRBD2 aligns across 11 bases. Germline lookup yields CDR1 LNHDA and CDR2 SQIVND (reference sequence). V lost 6 bases to trimming and J lost 3 bases; unmatched junction nucleotides: 6. The CDR3 is 16 amino acids. Written as DNA, the CDR3 is TGTGCCAGTAGACTACTAGCGGGGGCGCACACCGGGGAGCTGTTTTTT. It encodes CASRLLAGAHTGELFF.

The sample holds many counts of this clonotype. The chain combines TRBV12-3 or TRBV12-4 with TRBJ1-1; no clear D gene. This CDR3 comprises 11 residues. The V gene lost 6 bases and the J gene lost 3 bases, with 5 bases spanning the gap. CDR3 residues: CASSYHTEAFF. In nucleotides, the CDR3 is TGTGCCAGCAGCTATCACACTGAAGCTTTCTTT.